This T cell receptor beta chain appears in the sequencing data of a study of OX40 agonist ivuxolimab in advanced cancers. Study summary: Patients receiving dose escalation had hepatocellular carcinoma, melanoma, renal cell or head and neck cancer. The group had a mean age of about 60 years, ranged from roughly 23 to 85, and was around 82% male. Partial responses were observed in three patients, of whom one had hepatocellular carcinoma and two had cutaneous melanoma.

Only in-frame clones appear in the TCRdb table, and some are missing; sequencing was by immunoSEQ multiplex PCR. The top ten clones hold under 3.5% of a sample with tens of thousands of clones, roughly 89% of them seen once. Trimming at V came to 8 bases and at J to 5 bases, leaving 10 bases not matched to a gene. Germline loops: CDR1 MDHEN, CDR2 SYDVKM. The CDR3 loop spans 15 amino acids. Patients with autoimmune history or systemic immunosuppression were excluded. The origin of this receptor is an adult with an advanced solid tumor such as melanoma, head and neck, liver or kidney cancer. Sequencing was performed on CD4+ or CD8+ T cells sorted from blood, taken in a trial of the OX40 agonist ivuxolimab. This chain links TRBV28 with TRBJ1-5, with TRBD1 identical over 9 bases. CDR3 coding DNA: TGTGCCAGCGTTGCGCCGGGACAGGGCCATCAGCCCCAGCATTTT. Its translation: CASVAPGQGHQPQHF.